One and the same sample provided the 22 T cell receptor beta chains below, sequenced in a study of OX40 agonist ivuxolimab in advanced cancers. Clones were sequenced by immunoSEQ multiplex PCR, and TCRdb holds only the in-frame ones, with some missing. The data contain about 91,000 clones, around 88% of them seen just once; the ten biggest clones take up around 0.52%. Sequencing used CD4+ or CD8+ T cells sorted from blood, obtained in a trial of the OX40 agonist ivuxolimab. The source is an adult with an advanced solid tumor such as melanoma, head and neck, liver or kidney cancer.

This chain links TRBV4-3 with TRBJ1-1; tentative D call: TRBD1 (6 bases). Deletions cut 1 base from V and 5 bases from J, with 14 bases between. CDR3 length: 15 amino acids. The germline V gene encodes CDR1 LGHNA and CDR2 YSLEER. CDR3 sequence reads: CASSQGGQGITEAFF. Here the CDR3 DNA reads TGCGCCAGCAGCCAAGGGGGCCAGGGGATAACTGAAGCTTTCTTT.

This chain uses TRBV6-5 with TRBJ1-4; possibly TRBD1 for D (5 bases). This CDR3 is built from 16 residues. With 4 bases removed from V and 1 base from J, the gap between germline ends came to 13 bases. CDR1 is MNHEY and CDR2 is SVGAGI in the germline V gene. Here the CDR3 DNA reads TGTGCCAGCAGTTCTCACGGGGGGATAACTAATGAAAAACTGTTTTTT. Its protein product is CASSSHGGITNEKLFF.

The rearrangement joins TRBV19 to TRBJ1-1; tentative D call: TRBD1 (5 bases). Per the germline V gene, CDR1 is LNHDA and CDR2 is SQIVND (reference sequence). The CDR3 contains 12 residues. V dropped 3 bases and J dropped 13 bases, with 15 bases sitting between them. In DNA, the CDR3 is TGTGCCAGTAGTATTAAGGGACGGCGGGGTTTCTTT. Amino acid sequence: CASSIKGRRGFF.

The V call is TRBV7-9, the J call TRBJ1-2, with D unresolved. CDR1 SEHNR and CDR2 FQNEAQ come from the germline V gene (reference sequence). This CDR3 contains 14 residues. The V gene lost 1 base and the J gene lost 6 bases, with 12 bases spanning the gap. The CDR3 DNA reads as TGTGCCAGCAGCTTAGATACAGTCAGAGATGGCTACACCTTC. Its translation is CASSLDTVRDGYTF.

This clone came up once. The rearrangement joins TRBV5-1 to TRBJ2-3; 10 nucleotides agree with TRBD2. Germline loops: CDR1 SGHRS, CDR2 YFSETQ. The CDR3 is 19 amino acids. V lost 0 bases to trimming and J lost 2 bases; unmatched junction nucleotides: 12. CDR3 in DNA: TGCGCCAGCAGCTTGGGAATTTTGGTTAGCGGGGGGACCACAGATACGCAGTATTTT. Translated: CASSLGILVSGGTTDTQYF.

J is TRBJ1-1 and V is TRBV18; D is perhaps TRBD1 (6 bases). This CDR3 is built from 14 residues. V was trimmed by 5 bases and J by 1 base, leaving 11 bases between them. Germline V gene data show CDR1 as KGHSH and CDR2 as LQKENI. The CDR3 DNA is TGTGCCAGCTCAGCGGGACACCGGAACACTGAAGCTTTCTTT. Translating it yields CASSAGHRNTEAFF.

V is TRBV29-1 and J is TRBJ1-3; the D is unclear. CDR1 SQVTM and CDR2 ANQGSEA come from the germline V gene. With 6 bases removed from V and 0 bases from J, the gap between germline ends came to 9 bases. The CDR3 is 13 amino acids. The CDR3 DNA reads TGCAGCGTAGCCCCAAGCTCTGGAAACACCATATATTTT. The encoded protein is CSVAPSSGNTIYF.

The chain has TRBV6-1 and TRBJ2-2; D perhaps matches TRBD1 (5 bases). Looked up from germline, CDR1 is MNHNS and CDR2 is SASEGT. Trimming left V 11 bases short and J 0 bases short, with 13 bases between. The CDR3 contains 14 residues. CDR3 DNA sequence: TGTGCCCTTGGGGCAGGACCGAACACCGGGGAGCTGTTTTTT. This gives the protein CALGAGPNTGELFF.

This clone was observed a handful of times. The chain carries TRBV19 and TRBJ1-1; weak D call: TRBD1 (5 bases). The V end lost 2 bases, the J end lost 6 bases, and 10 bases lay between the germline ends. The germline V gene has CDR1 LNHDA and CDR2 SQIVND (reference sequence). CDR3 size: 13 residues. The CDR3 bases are TGTGCCAGTAGTATAACCGCCAGGGCTGAAGCTTTCTTT. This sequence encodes CASSITARAEAFF.

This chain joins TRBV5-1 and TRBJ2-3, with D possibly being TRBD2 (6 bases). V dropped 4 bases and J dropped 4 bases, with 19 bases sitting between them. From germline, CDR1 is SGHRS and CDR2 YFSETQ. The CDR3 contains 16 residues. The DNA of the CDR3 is TGCGCCAGCAGCCCGCCGGGGTCCGGGAGTGCAGATACGCAGTATTTT. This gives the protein CASSPPGSGSADTQYF.

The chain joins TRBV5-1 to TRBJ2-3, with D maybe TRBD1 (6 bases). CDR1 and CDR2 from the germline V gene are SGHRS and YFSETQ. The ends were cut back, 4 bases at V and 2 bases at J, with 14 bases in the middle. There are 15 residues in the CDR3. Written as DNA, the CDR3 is TGCGCCAGCAGCCCGCAGGGGCATGACACAGATACGCAGTATTTT. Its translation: CASSPQGHDTDTQYF.

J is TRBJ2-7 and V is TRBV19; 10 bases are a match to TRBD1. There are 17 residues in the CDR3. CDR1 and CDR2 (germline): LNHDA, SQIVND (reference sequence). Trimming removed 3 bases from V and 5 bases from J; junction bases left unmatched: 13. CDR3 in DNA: TGTGCCAGTAGTATCGGGACCGGGACAGGGGCAAAGAACGAGCAGTACTTC. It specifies CASSIGTGTGAKNEQYF.

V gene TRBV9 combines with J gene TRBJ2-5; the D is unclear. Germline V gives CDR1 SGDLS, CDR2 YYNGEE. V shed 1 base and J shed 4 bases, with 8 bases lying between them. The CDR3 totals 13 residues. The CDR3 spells CASSVHLRETQYF. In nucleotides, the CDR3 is TGTGCCAGCAGCGTACATCTCCGAGAGACCCAGTACTTC.

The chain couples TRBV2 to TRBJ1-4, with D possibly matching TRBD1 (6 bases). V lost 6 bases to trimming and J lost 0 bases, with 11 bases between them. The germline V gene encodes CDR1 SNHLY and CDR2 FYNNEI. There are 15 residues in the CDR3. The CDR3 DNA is TGTGCCAGCAGGCCCAGGACAGCAACTAATGAAAAACTGTTTTTT. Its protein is CASRPRTATNEKLFF.

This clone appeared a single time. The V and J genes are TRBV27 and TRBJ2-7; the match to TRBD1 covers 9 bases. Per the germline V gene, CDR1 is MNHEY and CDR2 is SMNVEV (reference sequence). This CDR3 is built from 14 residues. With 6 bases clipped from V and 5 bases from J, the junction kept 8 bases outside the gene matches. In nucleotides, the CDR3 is TGTGCCAGCAGACCAAAACAGGGGGCGGACGAGCAGTACTTC. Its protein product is CASRPKQGADEQYF.

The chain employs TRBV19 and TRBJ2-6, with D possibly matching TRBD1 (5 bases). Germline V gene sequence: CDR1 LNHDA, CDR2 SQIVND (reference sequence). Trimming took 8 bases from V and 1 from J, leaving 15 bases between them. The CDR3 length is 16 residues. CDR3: CASVEGAWSGANVLTF. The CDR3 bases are TGTGCCAGTGTGGAAGGGGCTTGGTCTGGGGCCAACGTCCTGACTTTC.

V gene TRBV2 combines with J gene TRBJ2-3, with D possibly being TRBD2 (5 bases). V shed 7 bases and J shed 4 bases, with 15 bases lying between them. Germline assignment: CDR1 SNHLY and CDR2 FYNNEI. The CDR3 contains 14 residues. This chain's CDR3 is CASIGEWQPDTQYF. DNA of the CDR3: TGTGCCAGCATCGGGGAGTGGCAGCCAGATACGCAGTATTTT.

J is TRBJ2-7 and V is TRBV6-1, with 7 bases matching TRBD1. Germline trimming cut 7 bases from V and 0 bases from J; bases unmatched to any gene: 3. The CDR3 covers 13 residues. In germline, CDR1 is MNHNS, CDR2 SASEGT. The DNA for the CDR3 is TGTGCCAGCAAGACAGGGCCCTCCTACGAGCAGTACTTC. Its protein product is CASKTGPSYEQYF.

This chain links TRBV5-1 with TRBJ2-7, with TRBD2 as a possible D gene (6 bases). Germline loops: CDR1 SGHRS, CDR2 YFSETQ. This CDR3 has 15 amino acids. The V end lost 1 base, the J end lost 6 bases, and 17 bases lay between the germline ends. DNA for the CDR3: TGCGCCAGCAGCTTGAACGGGGGTGGGGTCTTCGAGCAGTACTTC. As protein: CASSLNGGGVFEQYF.

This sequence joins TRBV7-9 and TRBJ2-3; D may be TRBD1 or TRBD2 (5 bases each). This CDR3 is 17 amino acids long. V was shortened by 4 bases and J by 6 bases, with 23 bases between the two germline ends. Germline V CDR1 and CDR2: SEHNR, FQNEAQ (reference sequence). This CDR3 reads CASSSRGGDGGLDTQYF. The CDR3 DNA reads TGTGCCAGCAGCTCACGGGGTGGGGATGGGGGTCTTGATACGCAGTATTTT. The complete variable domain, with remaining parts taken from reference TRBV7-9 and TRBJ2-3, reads DTGVSQNPRHKITKRGQNVTFRCDPISEHNRLYWYRQTLGQGPEFLTYFQNEAQLEKSRLLSDRFSAERPKGSFSTLEIQRTEQGDSAMYLCASSSRGGDGGLDTQYFGPGTRLTVL.

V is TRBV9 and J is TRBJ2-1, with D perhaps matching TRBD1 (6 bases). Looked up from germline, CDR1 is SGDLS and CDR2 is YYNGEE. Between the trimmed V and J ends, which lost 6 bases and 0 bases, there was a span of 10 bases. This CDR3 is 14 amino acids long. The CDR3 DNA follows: TGTGCCAGCAACCTAGGGGGCTCCTACAATGAGCAGTTCTTC. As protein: CASNLGGSYNEQFF.

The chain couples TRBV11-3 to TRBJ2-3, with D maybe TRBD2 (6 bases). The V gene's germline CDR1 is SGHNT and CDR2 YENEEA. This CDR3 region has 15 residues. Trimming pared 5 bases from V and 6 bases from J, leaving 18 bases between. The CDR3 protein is CASSVGSGRGDTQYF. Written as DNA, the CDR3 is TGTGCCAGCAGCGTCGGAAGTGGCCGGGGGGATACGCAGTATTTT.